Below, 6 T cell receptor beta chains from the same sample are listed, as sequenced in a study of blood T cell repertoires in COVID-19 (dated by TCRdb to the early 2020s). Libraries were prepared through the immunoSEQ multiplex PCR assay. TCRdb provides this immuneACCESS table in a form limited to in-frame rearrangements. Some clones are lacking; in checked studies, under half of them reflect an unresolved V gene, and why the rest are absent is not known. This sample holds around 73,000 clones; approximately 80% were observed only once. Under 4.5% of the sample lies in the top ten. Sequencing was performed on peripheral blood. These receptors were collected from an older woman with acute or convalescent COVID-19.

There are a few counts of this clone. V usage is TRBV28 and J usage is TRBJ2-2, with unresolved D. V lost 10 bases and J 6 bases, leaving 9 bases between the germline ends. The CDR3 has 11 amino acids. Germline assignment: CDR1 MDHEN and CDR2 SYDVKM. CDR3 in DNA: TGTGCCACCCTAATATCCGGGGAGCTGTTTTTT. The encoded protein is CATLISGELFF.

The rearrangement uses TRBV5-5 and TRBJ1-3; D not resolved. The CDR3 covers 15 residues. V was trimmed by 5 bases and J by 0 bases, leaving 12 bases between them. The V gene's germline CDR1 is SGHKS and CDR2 YYEKEE (reference sequence). The DNA for the CDR3 is TGTGCCAGCAGTTCCGAGAGGATCTCTGGAAACACCATATATTTT. Translation: CASSSERISGNTIYF.

V gene TRBV7-9 combines with J gene TRBJ2-2, with 8 bases lining up with TRBD1. Trimming cost V 5 bases and J 1 base; bases outside gene matches: 3. This CDR3 has 15 residues. Germline assignment: CDR1 SEHNR and CDR2 FQNEAQ (reference sequence). DNA of the CDR3: TGTGCCAGCAGCCCACAGGGGGTGAACACCGGGGAGCTGTTTTTT. It is translated as CASSPQGVNTGELFF.

CDR3 residues: CASSVSGEPSTDTQYF. The CDR3 bases are TGTGCCAGCAGCGTGTCCGGAGAGCCCAGCACAGATACGCAGTATTTT. The V gene is TRBV9, the J gene TRBJ2-3; D is undetermined. The CDR3 is 16 residues long. The V end was cut by 2 bases, the J end by 0 bases, with 13 bases between. Germline loops: CDR1 SGDLS, CDR2 YYNGEE.

This clone occurred once. The V and J genes are TRBV11-3 and TRBJ1-6, with TRBD1 as a possible D gene (6 bases). The CDR3 consists of 13 residues. Trimming removed 5 bases at V and 10 bases at J, with 12 bases between. Germline lookup yields CDR1 SGHNT and CDR2 YENEEA. CDR3 nucleotide sequence: TGTGCCAGCAGCAGAACAGGGTCCTCACCCCTCCACTTT. Its protein product is CASSRTGSSPLHF.

V is TRBV9 and J is TRBJ1-3; tentative D call: TRBD1 (6 bases). Per the germline V gene, CDR1 is SGDLS and CDR2 is YYNGEE. With 3 bases removed from V and 4 bases from J, the gap between germline ends came to 17 bases. The CDR3 is 16 amino acids. This CDR3 is CASSATGQGKGNTIYF. The CDR3 region has the DNA TGTGCCAGCAGCGCCACGGGACAAGGGAAGGGAAACACCATATATTTT.